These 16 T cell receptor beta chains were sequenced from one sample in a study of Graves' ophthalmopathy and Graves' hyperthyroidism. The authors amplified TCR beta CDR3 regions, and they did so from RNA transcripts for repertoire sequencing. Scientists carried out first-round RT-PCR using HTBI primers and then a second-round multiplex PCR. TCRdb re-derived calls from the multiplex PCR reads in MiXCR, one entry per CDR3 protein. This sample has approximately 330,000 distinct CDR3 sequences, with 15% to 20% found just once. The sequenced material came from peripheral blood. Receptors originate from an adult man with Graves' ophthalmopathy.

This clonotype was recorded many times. The CDR3 region has the DNA TGTGCCAGCAGCCAACAGGTTGGAGAGACCCAGTACTTC. It encodes CASSQQVGETQYF. The chain joins TRBV11-2 to TRBJ2-5, with TRBD1 as a possible D gene (5 bases). The CDR3 runs to 13 residues. Germline CDR1 and CDR2: SGHAT and FQNNGV. Deletions cut 5 bases from V and 4 bases from J, with 11 bases between.

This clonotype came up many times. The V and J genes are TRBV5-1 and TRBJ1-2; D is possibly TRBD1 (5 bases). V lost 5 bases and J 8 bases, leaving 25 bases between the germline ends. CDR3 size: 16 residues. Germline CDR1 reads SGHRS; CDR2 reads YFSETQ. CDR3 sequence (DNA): TGCGCCAGCAGGCCCGGGACGGACAACCCCAAAACCGGCTACACCTTC. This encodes CASRPGTDNPKTGYTF.

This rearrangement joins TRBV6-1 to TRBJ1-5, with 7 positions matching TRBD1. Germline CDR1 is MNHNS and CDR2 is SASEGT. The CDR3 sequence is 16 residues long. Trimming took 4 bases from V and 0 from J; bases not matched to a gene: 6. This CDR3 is CASSGGTAYSNQPQHF. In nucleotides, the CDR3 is TGTGCCAGCAGTGGAGGGACAGCATATAGCAATCAGCCCCAGCATTTT.

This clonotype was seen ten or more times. CDR3 region: CASSFSGTSGYEQYF. Written as DNA, the CDR3 is TGTGCCAGCAGTTTCTCCGGGACTAGCGGCTACGAGCAGTACTTC. The V and J genes are TRBV6-5 and TRBJ2-7; TRBD2 aligns across 11 bases. CDR3 length: 15 residues. The trim removed 4 bases at V and 3 bases at J, leaving 5 bases unmatched. The V gene's germline CDR1 is MNHEY and CDR2 SVGAGI.

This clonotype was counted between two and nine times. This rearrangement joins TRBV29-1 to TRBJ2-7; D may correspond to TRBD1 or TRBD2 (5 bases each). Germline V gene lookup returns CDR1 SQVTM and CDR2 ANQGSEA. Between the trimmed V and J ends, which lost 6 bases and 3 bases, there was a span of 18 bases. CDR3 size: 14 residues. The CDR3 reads CSVQETGRNYEQYF. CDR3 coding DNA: TGCAGCGTCCAAGAGACGGGACGGAACTACGAGCAGTACTTC.

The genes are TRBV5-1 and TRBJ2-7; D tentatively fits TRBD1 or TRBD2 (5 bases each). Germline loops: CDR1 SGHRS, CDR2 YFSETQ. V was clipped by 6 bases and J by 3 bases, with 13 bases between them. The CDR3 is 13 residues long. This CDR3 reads CASKGIGGYEQYF. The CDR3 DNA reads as TGCGCCAGCAAAGGGATTGGGGGCTACGAGCAGTACTTC.

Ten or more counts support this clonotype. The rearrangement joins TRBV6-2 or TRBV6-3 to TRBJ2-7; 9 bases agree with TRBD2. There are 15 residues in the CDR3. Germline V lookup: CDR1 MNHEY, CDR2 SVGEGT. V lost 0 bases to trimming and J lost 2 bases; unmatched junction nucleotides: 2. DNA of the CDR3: TGTGCCAGCAGTTACTCGACTAGCGGAGCCTACGAGCAGTACTTC. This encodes CASSYSTSGAYEQYF.

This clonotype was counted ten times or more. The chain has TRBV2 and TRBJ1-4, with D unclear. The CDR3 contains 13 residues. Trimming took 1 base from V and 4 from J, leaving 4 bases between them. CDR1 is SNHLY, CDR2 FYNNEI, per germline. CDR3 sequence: CASSEGYNEKLFF. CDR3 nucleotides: TGTGCCAGCAGTGAAGGGTATAATGAAAAACTGTTTTTT.

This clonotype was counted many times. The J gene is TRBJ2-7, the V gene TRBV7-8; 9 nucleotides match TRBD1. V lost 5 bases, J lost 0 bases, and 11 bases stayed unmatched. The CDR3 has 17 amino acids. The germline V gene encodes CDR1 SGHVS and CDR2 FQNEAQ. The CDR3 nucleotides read TGTGCCAGCAGCGCCAGGACAGGGGCCCATAGCTCCTACGAGCAGTACTTC. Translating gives CASSARTGAHSSYEQYF.

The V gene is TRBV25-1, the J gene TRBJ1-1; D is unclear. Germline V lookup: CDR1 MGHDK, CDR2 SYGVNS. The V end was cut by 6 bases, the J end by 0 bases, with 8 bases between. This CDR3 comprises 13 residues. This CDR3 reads CASRKALNTEAFF. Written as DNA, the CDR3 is TGTGCCAGCAGAAAGGCCCTGAACACTGAAGCTTTCTTT.

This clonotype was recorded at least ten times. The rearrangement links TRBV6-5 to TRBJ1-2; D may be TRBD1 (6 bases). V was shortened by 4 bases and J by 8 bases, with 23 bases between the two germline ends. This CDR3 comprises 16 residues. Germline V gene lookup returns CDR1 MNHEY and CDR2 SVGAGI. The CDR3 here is CASSSRTIQGSWGYTF. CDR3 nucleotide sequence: TGTGCCAGCAGTTCAAGGACAATCCAGGGGAGTTGGGGCTACACCTTC.

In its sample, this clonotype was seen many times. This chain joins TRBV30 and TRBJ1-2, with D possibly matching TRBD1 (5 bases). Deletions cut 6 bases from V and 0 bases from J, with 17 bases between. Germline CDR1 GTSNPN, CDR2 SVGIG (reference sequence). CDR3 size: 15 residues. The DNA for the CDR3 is TGTGCCTGCCTCTTTGGGGGAGGAACTAACTATGGCTACACCTTC. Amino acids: CACLFGGGTNYGYTF.

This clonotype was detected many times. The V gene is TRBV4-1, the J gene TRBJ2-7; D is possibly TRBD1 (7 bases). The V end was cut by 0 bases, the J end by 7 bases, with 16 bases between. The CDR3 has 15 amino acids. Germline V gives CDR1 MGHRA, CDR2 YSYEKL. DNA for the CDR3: TGCGCCAGCAGCCAAGATGCAGACCCAGGGGGGGAGCAGTACTTC. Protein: CASSQDADPGGEQYF.

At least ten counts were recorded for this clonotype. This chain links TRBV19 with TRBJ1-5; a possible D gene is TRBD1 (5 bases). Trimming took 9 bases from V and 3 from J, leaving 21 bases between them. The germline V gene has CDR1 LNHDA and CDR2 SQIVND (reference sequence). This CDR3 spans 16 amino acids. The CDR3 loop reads CASALGARTDNQPQHF. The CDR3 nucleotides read TGTGCCAGCGCCCTCGGGGCGAGGACGGACAATCAGCCCCAGCATTTT.

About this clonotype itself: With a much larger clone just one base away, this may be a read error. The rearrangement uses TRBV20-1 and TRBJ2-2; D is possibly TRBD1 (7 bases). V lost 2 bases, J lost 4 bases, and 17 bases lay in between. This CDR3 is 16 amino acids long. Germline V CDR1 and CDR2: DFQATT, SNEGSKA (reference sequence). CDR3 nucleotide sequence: TGCAGTGCTAGATCTCAGGGGGGCAGGATCACCGGGGAGCTGTTTTTT. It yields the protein CSARSQGGRITGELFF.

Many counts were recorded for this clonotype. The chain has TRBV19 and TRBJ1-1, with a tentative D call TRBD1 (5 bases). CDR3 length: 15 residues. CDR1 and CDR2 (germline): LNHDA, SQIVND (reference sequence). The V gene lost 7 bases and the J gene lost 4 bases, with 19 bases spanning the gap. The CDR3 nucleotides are TGTGCCAGTACACCCGGTCGGGGACGGATCACTGAAGCTTTCTTT. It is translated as CASTPGRGRITEAFF.